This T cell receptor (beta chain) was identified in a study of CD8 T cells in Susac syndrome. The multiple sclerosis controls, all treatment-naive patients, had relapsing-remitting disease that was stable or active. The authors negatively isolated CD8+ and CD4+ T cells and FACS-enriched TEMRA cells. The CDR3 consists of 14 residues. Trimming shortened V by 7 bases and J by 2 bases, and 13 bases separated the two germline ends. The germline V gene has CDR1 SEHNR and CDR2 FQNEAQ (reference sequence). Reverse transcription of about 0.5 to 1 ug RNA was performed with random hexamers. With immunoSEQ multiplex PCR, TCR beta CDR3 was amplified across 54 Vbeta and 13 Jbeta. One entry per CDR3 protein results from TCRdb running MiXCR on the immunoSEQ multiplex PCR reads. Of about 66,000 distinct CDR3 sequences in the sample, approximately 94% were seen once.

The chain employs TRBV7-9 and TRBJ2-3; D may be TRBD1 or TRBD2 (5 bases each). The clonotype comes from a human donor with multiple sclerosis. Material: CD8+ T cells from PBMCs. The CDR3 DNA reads TGTGCCAGCATCTCGGGGCGGACCACAGATACGCAGTATTTT. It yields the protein CASISGRTTDTQYF.